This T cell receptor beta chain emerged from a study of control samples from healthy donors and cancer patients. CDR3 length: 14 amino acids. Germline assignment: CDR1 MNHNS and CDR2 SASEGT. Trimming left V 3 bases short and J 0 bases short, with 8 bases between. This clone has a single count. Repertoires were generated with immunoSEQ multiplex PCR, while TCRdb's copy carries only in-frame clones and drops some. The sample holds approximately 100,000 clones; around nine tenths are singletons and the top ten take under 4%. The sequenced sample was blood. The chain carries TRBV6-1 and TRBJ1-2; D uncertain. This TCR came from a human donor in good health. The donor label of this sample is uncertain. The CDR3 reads CASSETTPNYGYTF. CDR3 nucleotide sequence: TGTGCCAGCAGTGAGACGACACCTAACTATGGCTACACCTTC.